The clone carrying this T cell receptor (beta chain) was seen at least ten times. Its antigen remains unknown. This record belongs to a study of T cells in Graves' hyperthyroidism and ophthalmopathy. Study-wide findings and caveats: Most thyroid clonotypes expanded above 0.001 were also detected in blood.

V gave up 0 bases and J gave up 2 bases, with 12 bases separating them. This CDR3 is 16 amino acids long. CDR1 is SGHVS and CDR2 is FQNEAQ in the germline V gene. TCR beta CDR3 sequences were amplified from RNA transcripts. Using the HTBI primer set, a first-round RT-PCR was run on the TCR CDR3. Via MiXCR, TCRdb re-called the multiplex PCR reads, giving one row per CDR3 protein. The data hold about 560,000 distinct CDR3 sequences, with roughly a sixth observed a single time. Stable Graves' hyperthyroidism denoted no ophthalmopathy progression over 18 months. The sequence was obtained from a woman under 30 with Graves' hyperthyroidism. The sample consisted of blood. V and J are TRBV7-8 and TRBJ2-3, with D unclear. CDR3 sequence: CASSLAGLSDTDTQYF. The CDR3 region has the DNA TGTGCCAGCAGCTTAGCGGGCCTTTCGGACACAGATACGCAGTATTTT.